This T cell receptor (beta chain) is drawn from a study of Graves' ophthalmopathy and Graves' hyperthyroidism. The overall study: There was a collection of peripheral blood at initial diagnosis, before any treatment.

Concerning this clonotype: Its antigen is unknown.

TCR beta CDR3 amplification used RNA transcripts. An initial RT-PCR round employing HTBI primers preceded a second-round multiplex PCR. TCRdb independently ran MiXCR on the multiplex PCR reads; one entry per CDR3 protein. The top ten clones hold about 2.4% of a sample with some 350,000 distinct CDR3 sequences, about a sixth of them seen once. The study's findings and limits: Blood also contained most of the expanded thyroid clonotypes above 0.001 frequency.

CDR3 length: 16 amino acids. V was shortened by 4 bases and J by 5 bases, with 21 bases between the two germline ends. From germline, CDR1 is MDHEN and CDR2 SYDVKM. Sequences were obtained from peripheral blood. This receptor was obtained from an adult woman with stable Graves' hyperthyroidism. V and J are TRBV28 and TRBJ2-7; D not certain. For the CDR3, the DNA is TGTGCCAGCAGTTCTACAGCCCGGACCCTAGGAAACGAGCAGTACTTC. The encoded protein is CASSSTARTLGNEQYF.